Listed here is a single T cell receptor (beta chain). This clonotype was picked up many times. This receptor's antigen is unknown. No much larger clone is present one base from it, and per-base qualities are unavailable. The sample comes from a study of T cells in Graves' hyperthyroidism and ophthalmopathy (dated by TCRdb to between 2018 and 2021). About the investigation overall: Peripheral blood samples were taken at the time of initial diagnosis, prior to any treatment. In roughly six Graves' hyperthyroidism patients, the study also compared T-cell repertoires from thyroid tissue with T-cell repertoires from blood. The paper reports TCR Vbeta CDR3 sequencing of some 140 peripheral blood samples: around 45 ophthalmopathy, 75 to 80 hyperthyroidism and 17 progressor patients. An independent validation cohort of 18 to 20 hyperthyroidism patients and more than 15 patients who later progressed to ophthalmopathy tested prospective prediction of ophthalmopathy. The approximately 100 discovery patients were randomly split 7:3 into training and test sets. To identify distinguishing TCR V-J signatures, a discovery cohort of some 99 patients was used, comprising some 45 with Graves' ophthalmopathy and 55 to 65 with stable Graves' hyperthyroidism. After blood sampling, hyperthyroidism patients were treated with methimazole at a starting dose of 30 mg daily, and ophthalmopathy patients were treated with high-dose intravenous methylprednisolone.

Overall results and qualifications from the work: A 13 V-J signature model separated ophthalmopathy from stable hyperthyroidism, with around 90% sensitivity and around 84% specificity in cross-validation and 80%/75% in testing. During validation, the model predicted progression to ophthalmopathy a median of around six months ahead of onset, with almost 71% sensitivity and about 72% specificity. Most expanded thyroid clonotypes (frequency above 0.001) were also detected in blood, suggesting blood repertoires may reflect thyroid immune responses. No statistical method was used to fix the sample size in advance, and group allocation was not hidden from the investigators.

Moderately to severely active disease, a Clinical Activity Score of at least 3, a NOSPECS grade of at least 4, and a duration under 3 months were present in ophthalmopathy patients. Exclusion was applied to patients with uncontrolled infections, other autoimmune diseases, pregnancy or lactation. Diagnoses were based on clinical symptoms, serum thyroxine and TRAb, thyroid ultrasound and orbital computed tomography. PBMCs were separated from roughly 9.3 ml of fresh peripheral blood using Ficoll-Paque density gradient centrifugation. Total RNA was extracted using Trizol reagent, and RNA quality was assessed on an Agilent 2100 Bioanalyzer. The TCR beta CDR3 regions were amplified from the RNA transcripts. A first-round RT-PCR of the TCR CDR3 used the HTBI primer set with the Qiagen OneStep RT-PCR kit. A second multiplex PCR round built the libraries, followed by size selection and purification. Paired-end sequencing of the libraries was performed with 100 bp reads on an Illumina HiSeq2000. The published analysis was carried out like this. SOAPnuke was used to process the raw data, removing reads that contained adapters or uncalled bases, had a mean Phred below 15, or lacked an exact match to the constant primer or identifier. COPE v1.2.5 was used to merge high-quality paired reads, and clonotypes were defined as unique nucleotide sequences. Clonotypes were aligned to IMGT TRBV, TRBD and TRBJ reference segments using MiTCR v1.1. Only V-J combinations with frequency above 0.0001, covering 99% to 99.2% of repertoires, were analysed. The TCS score was defined as F50 (clonal expansion) divided by E x V (chaos), with BLOSUM62-based TCRdist calculated between CDR3 peptides within each V-J. Welch's t-statistics and random forest reduced around 520 V-J features to some 14, which were used in a naive Bayes classifier (R e1071). TCRdb reprocessed the public reads (quality trimming at Q25 with fastp, clone calling with MiXCR) and kept in-frame beta chains. Entries that share a CDR3 protein sequence are merged under the most common genes and DNA. The V and J calls and clone size are TCRdb's, not the authors'. This sample is represented by roughly 520,000 distinct CDR3 sequences; 24% of them were singletons. Together, the top ten hold about 11% of the sample.

Including cysteine and phenylalanine, the CDR3 has 13 amino acids. CDR3 DNA only is kept here, 39 bases in frame from base 1. V gives up 7 bases and J gives up 9 bases, and the segment between their germline ends measures 18 bases. CDR1 MNHEY and CDR2 SVGAGI were looked up in the germline V gene. The material sequenced was blood. This clonotype was sampled from a woman aged 25 to 39 with Graves' ophthalmopathy. The chain employs TRBV6-5 and TRBJ1-1, with a tentative D gene TRBD1 over 5 matching bases. This receptor has the CDR3 CASIETAADKAFF. The nucleotides read TGTGCCAGCATAGAGACAGCGGCAGATAAAGCTTTCTTT.